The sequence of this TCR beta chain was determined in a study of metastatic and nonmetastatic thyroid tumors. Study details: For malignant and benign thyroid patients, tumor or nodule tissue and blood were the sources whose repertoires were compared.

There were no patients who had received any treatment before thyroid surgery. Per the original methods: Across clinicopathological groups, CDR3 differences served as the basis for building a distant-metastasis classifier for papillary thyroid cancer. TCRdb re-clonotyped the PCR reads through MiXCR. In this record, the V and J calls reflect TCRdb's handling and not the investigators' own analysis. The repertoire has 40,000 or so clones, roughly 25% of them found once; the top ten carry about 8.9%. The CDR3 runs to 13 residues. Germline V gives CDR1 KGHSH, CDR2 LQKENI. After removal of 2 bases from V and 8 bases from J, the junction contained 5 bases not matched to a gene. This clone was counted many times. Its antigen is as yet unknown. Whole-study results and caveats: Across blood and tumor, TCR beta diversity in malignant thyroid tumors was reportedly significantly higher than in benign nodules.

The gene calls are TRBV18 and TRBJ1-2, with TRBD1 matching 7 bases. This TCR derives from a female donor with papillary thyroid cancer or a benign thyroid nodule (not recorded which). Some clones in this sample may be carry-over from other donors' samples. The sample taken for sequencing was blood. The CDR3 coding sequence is TGTGCCAGCTCACCAGACAGGGTAGGCGGCTACACCTTC. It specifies CASSPDRVGGYTF.